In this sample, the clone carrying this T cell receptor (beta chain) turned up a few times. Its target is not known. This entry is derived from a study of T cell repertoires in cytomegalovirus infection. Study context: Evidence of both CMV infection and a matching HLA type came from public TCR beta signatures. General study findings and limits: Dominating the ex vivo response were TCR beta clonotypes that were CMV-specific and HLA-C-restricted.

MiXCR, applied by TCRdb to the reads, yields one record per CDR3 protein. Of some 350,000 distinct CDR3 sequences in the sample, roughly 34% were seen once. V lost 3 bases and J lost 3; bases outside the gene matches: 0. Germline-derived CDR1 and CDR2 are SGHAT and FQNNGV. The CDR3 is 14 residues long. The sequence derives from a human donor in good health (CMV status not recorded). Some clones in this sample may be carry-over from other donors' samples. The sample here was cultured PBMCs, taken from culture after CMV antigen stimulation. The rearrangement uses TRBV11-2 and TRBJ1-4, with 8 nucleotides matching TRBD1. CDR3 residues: CASSLTGANEKLFF. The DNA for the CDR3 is TGTGCCAGCAGCTTGACAGGGGCTAATGAAAAACTGTTTTTT.